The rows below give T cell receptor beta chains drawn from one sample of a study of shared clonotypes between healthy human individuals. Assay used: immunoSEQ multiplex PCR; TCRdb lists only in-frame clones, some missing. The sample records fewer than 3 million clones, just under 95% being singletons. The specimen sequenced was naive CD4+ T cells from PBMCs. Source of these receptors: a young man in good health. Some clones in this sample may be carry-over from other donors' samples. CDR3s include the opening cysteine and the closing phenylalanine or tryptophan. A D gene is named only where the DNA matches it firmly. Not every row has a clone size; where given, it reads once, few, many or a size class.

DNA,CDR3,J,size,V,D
TGCGCCAGCAGCTTGGTTCCCGGGGGCACTGAAGCTTTCTTT,CASSLVPGGTEAFF,TRBJ1-1,-,TRBV5-1,-
TGTGCCAGCAGCTTTTGGGGGGGAAACACCATATATTTT,CASSFWGGNTIYF,TRBJ1-3,-,TRBV11-2,-
TGTGCCAGCAGTTACTTAACAGGGGGGAACACTGAAGCTTTCTTT,CASSYLTGGNTEAFF,TRBJ1-1,-,TRBV6-5,TRBD1
TGTGCCAGCAGTGAAGGTAGAGGCGAGCAGTACTTC,CASSEGRGEQYF,TRBJ2-7,-,TRBV6-1,-
TGTGCCAGCAATCGAGAGGGGGGCACTGAAGCTTTCTTT,CASNREGGTEAFF,TRBJ1-1,-,TRBV6-6,-
TGTGCCAGCAGACCCAACCAGATTGAAAAACTGTTTTTT,CASRPNQIEKLFF,TRBJ1-4,-,TRBV2,-
TGTGCCAGCAGCTTAGGGACTAGCGGGCGGCCCTCCTATTCCGAGCAGTACTTC,CASSLGTSGRPSYSEQYF,TRBJ2-7,-,TRBV7-8,TRBD2
TGTGCCAGCAGCCAAGGGGGGGTTCCAGAGACCCAGTACTTC,CASSQGGVPETQYF,TRBJ2-5,-,TRBV14,-
TGCGCCAGCAGCCACAGGACCGGGACAGGGATTGGAAACACCATATATTTT,CASSHRTGTGIGNTIYF,TRBJ1-3,-,TRBV4-3,TRBD1
TGTGCCAGCAGCAAACAACTTTACAATGAGCAGTTCTTC,CASSKQLYNEQFF,TRBJ2-1,-,TRBV9,-
TGCGCCAGCAGCTGGGGTAGCGGAGACCAAGAGACCCAGTACTTC,CASSWGSGDQETQYF,TRBJ2-5,-,TRBV5-1,-
TGTGCCAGTAAGGACAGGGGTGATAAAAACATTCAGTACTTC,CASKDRGDKNIQYF,TRBJ2-4,-,TRBV19,TRBD1
TGTGCCAGCAGCTACGGGACTAGCGGGAGTTATGAGCAGTTCTTC,CASSYGTSGSYEQFF,TRBJ2-1,-,TRBV11-3,TRBD2
TGTGCCAGCAGCGCCGGGACAGGGGCTTCACCCCTCCACTTT,CASSAGTGASPLHF,TRBJ1-6,-,TRBV7-3,TRBD1
TGTGCCTGGAGTGTACTGGACACGCAAACCTTC,CAWSVLDTQTF,TRBJ1-2,-,TRBV30,-
TGTGCCAGCAGCCCGAAGGGGGGTTCCAATGAGCAGTTCTTC,CASSPKGGSNEQFF,TRBJ2-1,-,TRBV7-3,-
TGTGCCACCAGCAGACCGCCCATAAACTACAATGAGCAGTTCTTC,CATSRPPINYNEQFF,TRBJ2-1,once,TRBV15,-
TGTGCCAGCAGCTCCGGACTAGCGGGAACCGGGGAGCTGTTTTTT,CASSSGLAGTGELFF,TRBJ2-2,-,TRBV5-6,TRBD2
TGCGCCAGCAGCTTGGCGGCAGGGTCAGGCTACACCTTC,CASSLAAGSGYTF,TRBJ1-2,-,TRBV5-1,-
TGTGCCAGCAGCCCGCCGGGACAGGGCACAGATACGCAGTATTTT,CASSPPGQGTDTQYF,TRBJ2-3,-,TRBV28,TRBD1
TGTGCCAGCAGCTTTTCGACTTTCTACGAGCAGTACTTC,CASSFSTFYEQYF,TRBJ2-7,-,TRBV7-8,-
TGCGCCAGCAGTCAATCGGGGGCAGGACGGGCCCCCTCTGGGGCCAACGTCCTGACTTTC,CASSQSGAGRAPSGANVLTF,TRBJ2-6,once,TRBV23-1,-
TGTGCCAGCAGCGTTAATCCCGCGGGACTAGCGGGAGCCGGGGAGCTGTTTTTT,CASSVNPAGLAGAGELFF,TRBJ2-2,-,TRBV7-2,TRBD2
TGTGCCAGCTCAGGTCAGGGGCACACAGATACGCAGTATTTT,CASSGQGHTDTQYF,TRBJ2-3,-,TRBV18,-
TGTGCCAGCAGTAGAAGCGGGCGATCCTACAATGAGCAGTTCTTC,CASSRSGRSYNEQFF,TRBJ2-1,-,TRBV7-8,-
TGCGCCAGCAGCTTCACCGGGACAGGGATTGGTGGCTACACCTTC,CASSFTGTGIGGYTF,TRBJ1-2,-,TRBV5-1,TRBD1
TGTGCCAGCGGCATAGGCCCCGCAGGGACCCTCGGCGGAAACACCATATATTTT,CASGIGPAGTLGGNTIYF,TRBJ1-3,-,TRBV2,-
TGTGCCAGCAGCGTGCAAGGACCGGTCGGGGAGCTGTTTTTT,CASSVQGPVGELFF,TRBJ2-2,-,TRBV9,-
TGTGCCAGCAGTTTACCCGGACAGCCAACGCCGTACTTC,CASSLPGQPTPYF,TRBJ2-7,-,TRBV28,-
TGTGCCAGCAGTGGGGCTAGGGACAGGGGGCCTTCTTACGAGACCCAGTACTTC,CASSGARDRGPSYETQYF,TRBJ2-5,-,TRBV6-1,TRBD1
TGTGCCAGCAGTAGGGACAGGGTCCACGAGCAGTACTTC,CASSRDRVHEQYF,TRBJ2-7,-,TRBV27,TRBD1